This TCR beta chain was retrieved from a study of cytomegalovirus exposure and HLA in healthy donors (dated by TCRdb to 2016 to 2017). Context from the whole study: According to an earlier analysis of a few hundred of the donors, 150 million to 200 million T cells yielded 90 million to 140 million unique TCR beta sequences and approximately 300 Gb of sequence data. An earlier analysis of some 500 of the donors applied high-throughput TCR beta sequencing to assess whether each TCR beta V gene segment acted as functional or pseudogenic. Alongside the repertoire data, information on donor age, sex, ethnicity and CMV serostatus was compiled. Besides the first cohort of approximately 710 subjects, a separate validation cohort made up of around 120 different subjects was used. To study patterns of TCR occurrence, a later analysis re-analyzed previously published TCR beta repertoires from 666 donors and added high-resolution HLA genotyping. High-throughput TCR immunosequencing, statistical association of individual TCRs with disease status, and machine learning were combined to predict cytomegalovirus infection status. Every discovery cohort repertoire had been produced on one sequencing platform. The genetic ancestry cluster associated with self-reported Caucasian donors included over 65% of the approximately 430 genotyped donors. About five DR-DQ haplotypes were handled as single units for association and clustering because linkage in the cohort was strong. An early release that covered some 630 HLA-typed donors contained about 300 gigabases of sequencing data and some 87 million unique TCR sequences. The study was designed to test whether signatures of past pathogen exposure could be identified by cataloging public T cell receptors. In the later analysis, no new phenotypic data were used to find candidate immune exposures; instead, reliance was placed on TCR beta sequences and their occurrence across donors. Among a few hundred genotyped donors of the cohort, an average of 235,054 unique TCR beta nucleotide sequences were sequenced per donor, roughly 18% of them non-productive. Typing coverage varied by locus: about 620-630 donors for A, B, C, DRB1 and DQB1; approximately 560 for DQA1; approximately 610 for DPA1; 450 to 480 for DPB1. Class I and class II HLA loci were covered by the typing at four-digit resolution. The T cell repertoires of around 730 subjects were profiled by immunosequencing and related to cytomegalovirus serostatus. A later genetic analysis took genome-wide SNP genotypes for 398 of the 666 donors and used that subset as a discovery cohort. Study-wide findings and limitations: According to a later analysis, most CMV-associated TCR beta chains appeared to be HLA-restricted, and the HLA associations seemed to be driven largely by CMV exposure. The classifier was reported to diagnose cytomegalovirus status with high specificity and sensitivity in both the original cohort and the validation cohort. Specific HLA alleles were associated with roughly 17,000 TCR beta sequences at a false discovery rate of 0.05 in a later analysis. Most TCR sequences were seen in very few donors, while some public TCRs were found in many individuals. When HLA alleles, especially DR and DQ, strongly co-occurred, TCR associations were difficult to assign to individual alleles. According to a later genetic analysis, donors in an Asian-associated ancestry cluster had fewer N-insertions in productive TCRs than the approximately 630-donor mean. Immune exposure information for the cohort was limited to CMV serostatus. An association between a missense DCLRE1C variant and V-gene and J-gene trimming of TCR beta chains was found in a later genetic analysis and replicated in an independent cohort. The sequencing pipeline was judged likely to have produced a cluster of highly shared sequence variants as a technical artifact. Some IMGT-functional V segments, including TRBV6-2 and TRBV6-3, could not be told apart with the 87-base-pair reads, so those segments were excluded. A further reported finding was that TCR beta sequences accurately predicted the HLA-A and HLA-B alleles for most subjects in the first cohort. The study listed 164 TCR beta chains as associated with cytomegalovirus. A later analysis found that TCR association rates varied across HLA loci, with DRB1 alleles showing the most associated TCRs and HLA-C alleles the fewest. The presence/absence analyses assumed that sequencing depth was roughly uniform across donors, and that assumption may not be true. Linkage disequilibrium might explain the correlated functional status among segregating V segments, but an unknown experimental factor could not be excluded. This cohort had only TCR beta chains sequenced, and the lack of alpha or paired-chain data limited which features could be detected. Because counts were too low, seventeen rarely observed V segments, including chromosome 9 orphons, were excluded from the earlier analysis of a few hundred of the donors. In vitro tests confirmed that a few of the cytomegalovirus-associated TCR beta chains recognize cytomegalovirus antigens. It was suggested by the authors that the approach could potentially be generalized to other disease states and immunological phenotypes. Several of the top co-occurrence clusters appeared to be linked to parvovirus B19, influenza, CMV and Epstein-Barr virus, according to a later analysis. Compared with equally common non-associated chains, HLA-associated TCR beta chains in a later analysis were more clonally expanded and had lower generation probabilities. Because some donors lacked HLA typing at each locus, the association tests relied only on the typed subset. An earlier analysis of several hundred of the donors showed that most TCR beta V segments appeared in productive rearrangements either about 87% or about 30% of the time, which broadly matched IMGT annotations.

The cohort consisted of more than 650 healthy bone marrow donors. Cohort members were all nominally healthy when sampled, although unrecorded immune exposures were likely present. The donor tested CMV seronegative and was one of the 352 seronegative cohort members. A peripheral blood sample was provided by each donor, and peripheral blood mononuclear cells were used for TCR beta sequencing. The Qiagen DNeasy Blood Extraction Kit was used to extract genomic DNA from the blood cell samples. Receptor amplification or capture employed the immunoSEQ multiplex PCR assay. For the multiplex PCR, a mixture combining 60 forward primers for TCR Vbeta segments and 13 reverse primers for TCR Jbeta segments was used. The CDR3 region of rearranged TCR beta genes was amplified from genomic DNA by a multiplex PCR assay. On the Illumina HiSeq System, the amplified TCR beta libraries were sequenced as 87-base-pair reads. In the authors' own workflow: Across the 700 or so repertoires, a later analysis counted tens of millions of unique TCR beta chains, around 11 million of which were shared by at least two donors. Raw reads were error-corrected and collapsed into unique sequences by a nearest-neighbor algorithm in which closely related sequences were merged to remove PCR and sequencing errors. V, D and J gene segments were assigned by aligning CDR3 sequences to IMGT reference sequences. For a sequence to be retained, at least a six-nucleotide match to both a V gene segment and a J gene segment was required. A rearrangement was called productive if the CDR3 had no stop codons and remained in frame with V and J, and every other rearrangement was called non-productive. CDR3 was defined by IMGT convention, running from the second conserved V-encoded cysteine to the conserved J-encoded phenylalanine. Sequences without an unambiguous match to a single V gene segment were excluded from the earlier analysis of several hundred of the donors. An earlier analysis of some 500 of the donors classified V segments as functional when productive rearrangements were above 56.7% and as segregating when the standard deviation between donors was above 5%. A statistical classification framework was built to diagnose cytomegalovirus status from the catalog of TCR beta chain sequences. In a later analysis, V and J genes were assigned by comparing TCR nucleotide sequences against IMGT/GENE-DB human TR gene sequences. A later analysis assigned CDR3 sequences and most-parsimonious VDJ recombination scenarios with the TCRdist pipeline. In a later analysis, each TCR beta chain was defined by its CDR3 amino acid sequence together with its V-gene family, and reads without a unique V-gene family were excluded. A later analysis removed 500 to 650 highly shared, low-generation-probability nucleotide sequences to deal with suspected cross-contamination and a sequencing artifact. For each public chain, a later analysis derived a clonal expansion index from normalized ranks of inferred template counts within each repertoire. In a later analysis, generation probabilities were computed using a VDJ recombination model fitted to out-of-frame rearrangements, and the results were checked against IGoR. A later analysis scored TCR-TCR, TCR-HLA and TCR-CMV co-occurrence with hypergeometric tests, applying a repertoire-size bias correction to TCR pairs. To estimate false discovery rates, a later analysis permuted the HLA or CMV assignments 20 times. In a later analysis, co-occurring TCRs were grouped using DBSCAN, with TCRdist sequence similarity added in when clustering inside HLA-allele-positive subsets. Co-occurrence clustering excluded repertoires with fewer than 30,000 or more than 120,000 public chains, plus five with anomalous nucleotide sharing. The source is immuneACCESS, and TCRdb retained only in-frame sequences with V and J called. Part of the clones is not carried over; for the studies checked, unresolved V genes explain less than half of this, and the remainder is unexplained. V and J calls and clone size follow that table, whereas D and trimming were derived from the DNA. This sample is represented by about 150,000 clones; approximately 68% of them were singletons. Together, the top ten hold around 4% of the sample.

Remarks on this clone: The antigen this receptor binds is unknown. No quality values exist for individual bases; no much larger clone is one base distant.

The germline V gene provides CDR1 SGHDT and CDR2 YYEEEE. From the cysteine through the phenylalanine, the CDR3 covers 16 amino acids. The CDR3 DNA has 48 bases and is translated from base 1. Clipping removes 0 bases from V and 6 bases from J, with 8 as the unmatched junction base count. This chain is built from TRBV5-6 and TRBJ1-5; TRBD1 fits 8 bases in the junction. Sample: PBMCs. This clonotype was obtained from a man between 60 and 75 years old in good health and CMV-seronegative. The CDR3 loop reads CASSLGAGGAGQPQHF. In nucleotide form, the sequence is TGTGCCAGCAGCTTGGGGGCAGGGGGCGCAGGTCAGCCCCAGCATTTT.